This TCR beta chain was sequenced in a study of follicular helper T cells after annual influenza vaccination. Across the whole study: Some donors were sampled over the 2013-2014, 2014-2015 and 2015-2016 vaccinations.

General study points: ICOS-CD38- cTfh most often held earlier Day 7 ICOS+CD38+ clones. Change in circulating plasmablasts correlated with ICOS+CD38+ cTfh clonality change.

This clone came up a few times. Its specificity is unknown. The germline V and J ends were trimmed by 3 bases and 0 bases, with 9 bases remaining between them. Germline CDR1 is SGHDN and CDR2 is FVKESK. The CDR3 covers 15 residues. Time point in this sample: 2013-2014 season, 7 days after vaccination. ICOS+CD38+ and ICOS-CD38- fractions were sorted from non-naive CD4+CXCR5+PD-1+ cells. Sequenced by immunoSEQ multiplex PCR; TCRdb stores in-frame clones only, minus some. The table has about 720 clones, approximately 67% seen once. The genes are TRBV14 and TRBJ1-3; unclear D gene. This clonotype was obtained from an adult who received the influenza vaccine. Sample: CXCR5+ CD38+ circulating T follicular helper cells from blood, taken 7 days after influenza vaccination. Subset of the sample: circulating Tfh, non-naive CD4+CXCR5+PD-1+ (ICOS+CD38+ or ICOS-CD38-). The CDR3 nucleotides are TGTGCCAGCAGCCAGGGGAGCAACTCTGGAAACACCATATATTTT. Translation gives CASSQGSNSGNTIYF.